This TCR beta chain was sequenced in a study of early T cells in non-severe SARS-CoV-2 infection listed by TCRdb under 2021. Looking at the study overall: TCR sequencing used bulk RNA from unsorted whole blood, so alpha and beta chains could not be paired.

The trim is 2 bases for V and 2 bases for J, with a gap of 10 bases between the germline ends. CDR1 and CDR2 are drawn from the germline V gene (reference sequence): SEHNR, FQNEAQ. The CDR3, cysteine through phenylalanine, is 15 amino acids long. Kept here is only the CDR3 DNA, which spans 45 bases and is read in frame from base 1. The investigation overall reported the following: VDJdb matching was skewed toward anti-spike CD8 responses, so virus-specific expansions were likely underestimated and private and CD4 specificities were missed.

The study was a case-control design nested within a healthcare worker cohort in London, UK, with weekly nasopharyngeal swab PCR tests and blood sampling. Healthcare workers were recruited during the week of the UK lockdown, between 23 and 31 March 2020, and followed weekly for up to roughly 15 weeks. Library prep was done by 5' RACE. The sequencer listed for this sample is NextSeq 500. In the TCR library protocol, unique molecular identifiers were attached to individual cDNA molecules to correct for PCR bias and sequencing error. Both TCR alpha and beta chains were sequenced, and tight co-correlation was observed between alpha and beta sequence abundances in each sample. The authors processed their data as follows. Decombinator V4 was used to annotate the V gene, J gene and CDR3 of the TCR sequences. TCRs were defined as expanded if a significant change between any two time points was detected under a Poisson model with p below 0.0001. TCR abundances were normalised to the total number of TCRs sequenced per sample and were expressed as counts per million. TRAV1-2 paired with TRAJ12, TRAJ20 or TRAJ33 defined MAIT TCRs, while TRAV10 paired with TRAJ18 defined iNKT TCRs. VDJdb, accessed on 1 November 2021, was searched for TCRs annotated for CMV, EBV and SARS-CoV-2, and TCRs annotated for more than one antigen were excluded. TCRdb trimmed public reads at Q25 via fastp, called clones via MiXCR and kept in-frame beta chains. Rows with one shared CDR3 protein collapse into an entry with the most common genes and DNA. These V and J calls rely on TCRdb rather than the paper's analysis. Here the sample has about 67,000 distinct CDR3 sequences; 11% occur a single time. The top ten clones comprise 3% to 4% of the sample.

The table lists this clonotype with many counts. The antigen this receptor binds is unknown. No base qualities exist here, and no much larger clone lies one base off it. The specimen was whole blood. This sequence originates from an adult who was a healthcare worker with PCR-confirmed SARS-CoV-2 infection or an uninfected control (not recorded which). The V gene is TRBV7-9 and the J gene is TRBJ2-1; no D segment can be confidently identified. For the CDR3, the sequence is CASSLQTAPYNEQFF. The nucleotides are TGTGCCAGCAGCTTACAGACGGCGCCCTACAATGAGCAGTTCTTC.